This entry lists 12 T cell receptor beta chains sequenced from one sample in a study of vaccination and CD4 T cells after COVID-19. An Oncomine TCR Beta short-read assay was used to sequence the DNA from cultured CD4+ T cells. Using its own MiXCR run on the PCR reads, TCRdb lists one record per CDR3 protein. The table includes thousands of distinct CDR3 sequences, over 30% detected once. No antigen has been assigned to these receptors. Treatment of the sample: approximately nine-day PBMC culture with coronavirus spike peptide pools or control peptides (ViraFEST assay). Researchers collected the unexposed donor's CD4+ T cells before the COVID-19 pandemic (2011-2018). Input material: CD4+ T cells from blood, cultured in vitro. The receptor source for this set is a human donor in good health.

The CDR3 sequence: CASSLRSGNGGYTF. Here the CDR3 DNA reads TGTGCCAGCAGTTTAAGATCCGGGAACGGTGGCTACACCTTC. The chain carries TRBV27 and TRBJ1-2; D is unclear. This CDR3 spans 14 amino acids. V lost 2 bases, J lost 7 bases, and 14 bases lay in between. Germline lookup yields CDR1 MNHEY and CDR2 SMNVEV (reference sequence).

Comment on this clonotype: At one of its ends the junction is not consistent with the germline gene, which may arise from a read error. This sequence joins TRBV19 and TRBJ1-5, with D unclear. Germline values: CDR1 LNHDA, CDR2 SQIVND (reference sequence). This CDR3 spans 12 amino acids. Written as DNA, the CDR3 is TGTGCCAGTAGTGTAGAGTTCCGGCCCCAGCATTTT. This translates into CASSVEFRPQHF.

The chain uses TRBV7-9 and TRBJ1-1; possible D gene TRBD1, 6 bases. The CDR3 length is 16 residues. Germline CDR1 reads SEHNR; CDR2 reads FQNEAQ (reference sequence). V lost 2 bases and J lost 10, with 23 bases in between. The CDR3 is CASSLTGSEGKGRAFF. For the CDR3, the DNA is TGTGCCAGCAGCTTAACAGGGAGTGAGGGGAAAGGGAGAGCTTTCTTT. Filled out from reference TRBV7-9 and TRBJ1-1, the complete variable domain reads DTGVSQNPRHKITKRGQNVTFRCDPISEHNRLYWYRQTLGQGPEFLTYFQNEAQLEKSRLLSDRFSAERPKGSFSTLEIQRTEQGDSAMYLCASSLTGSEGKGRAFFGQGTRLTVV.

V is TRBV20-1 and J is TRBJ2-1; D may be TRBD1 (6 bases). Deletions cut 6 bases from V and 5 bases from J, with 14 bases between. The germline V gene encodes CDR1 DFQATT and CDR2 SNEGSKA (reference sequence). The CDR3 totals 13 residues. This CDR3 is CSAIRDTNNEQFF. The CDR3 DNA reads as TGCAGTGCCATCCGGGACACAAACAATGAGCAGTTCTTC.

The V gene is TRBV4-3, the J gene TRBJ1-1; perhaps TRBD1 as D (6 bases). The CDR3 is made up of 16 amino acids. The ends were cut back, 3 bases at V and 0 bases at J, with 14 bases in the middle. Germline V gene data show CDR1 as LGHNA and CDR2 as YSLEER. In nucleotides, the CDR3 is TGCGCCAGCAGCCAGGGGGGCGGTCGGGTGAACACTGAAGCTTTCTTT. It encodes CASSQGGGRVNTEAFF.

V gene TRBV7-8 combines with J gene TRBJ1-2; 9 bases map to TRBD1. The CDR3 contains 16 residues. The V and J ends lost 6 bases and 3 bases, in that order; junction bases with no gene match: 11. Germline assignment: CDR1 SGHVS and CDR2 FQNEAQ. As DNA, the CDR3 is TGTGCCAGCAGTTACAGGGGGCGGAACCTTGACTATGGCTACACCTTC. This sequence encodes CASSYRGRNLDYGYTF. Full variable domain (rest looked up from reference TRBV7-8 and TRBJ1-2): GAGVSQSPRYKVAKRGQDVALRCDPISGHVSLFWYQQALGQGPEFLTYFQNEAQLDKSGLPSDRFFAERPEGSVSTLKIQRTQQEDSAVYLCASSYRGRNLDYGYTFGSGTRLTVV.

J is TRBJ2-1 and V is TRBV27, with 11 bases that match TRBD1. The CDR3 spans 16 residues. Per the germline V gene, CDR1 is MNHEY and CDR2 is SMNVEV (reference sequence). V gave up 4 bases and J gave up 5 bases; unmatched junction bases: 7. The CDR3 nucleotides are TGTGCCAGCAGTTACCCCGGACAGGGGGCCCACAATGAGCAGTTCTTC. Protein product: CASSYPGQGAHNEQFF.

This chain connects TRBV5-1 to TRBJ1-1; the D is unclear. CDR3 size: 13 residues. Germline V gene sequence: CDR1 SGHRS, CDR2 YFSETQ. V was clipped by 0 bases and J by 10 bases, with 13 bases between them. CDR3 in amino acids: CASSLEEGWRAFF. The CDR3, as DNA: TGCGCCAGCAGCTTGGAGGAGGGTTGGAGAGCTTTCTTT.

For the CDR3, the DNA is TGCAGCGTCGTGGGACAGGGCGGGCGCGGCTACACCTTC. It yields the protein CSVVGQGGRGYTF. The chain combines TRBV29-1 with TRBJ1-2, with 9 positions matching TRBD1. The CDR3 has 13 residues. The V segment lost 6 bases and the J segment 8 bases; nucleotides outside the gene matches: 10. Germline-derived CDR1 and CDR2 are SQVTM and ANQGSEA.

This clonotype has just a few counts. The rearrangement uses TRBV19 and TRBJ1-1, with D unresolved. Germline CDR1 is LNHDA and CDR2 is SQIVND (reference sequence). The CDR3 extends over 13 amino acids. Trimming removed 4 bases from V and 2 bases from J, with 8 bases in between. CDR3 bases: TGTGCCAGTAGTAACTGGGGAAACACTGAAGCTTTCTTT. Translating gives CASSNWGNTEAFF.

The chain employs TRBV6-2 or TRBV6-3 and TRBJ2-7; D unclear. Deletions cut 0 bases from V and 3 bases from J, with 9 bases between. The CDR3 contains 14 residues. Germline V lookup: CDR1 MNHEY, CDR2 SVGEGT. Here the CDR3 reads CASSYSGVDYEQYF. The CDR3 region has the DNA TGTGCCAGCAGTTACTCAGGAGTGGACTACGAGCAGTACTTC.

This clonotype rates as large. The chain is built from TRBV6-2 or TRBV6-3 and TRBJ2-1; D might be TRBD2 (6 bases). V was clipped by 6 bases and J by 6 bases, with 12 bases between them. The CDR3 is 13 amino acids. Germline CDR1 reads MNHEY; CDR2 reads SVGEGT. CDR3 DNA: TGTGCCAGCAGGGAGGGATGGCTCAATGAGCAGTTCTTC. It specifies CASREGWLNEQFF.